A selection of T cell receptor beta chains follows, all from one sample in a study of STAT3 mutations in large granular lymphocyte leukemia. Profiled with immunoSEQ multiplex PCR; TCRdb holds only in-frame clones, not every one. The sample shows about a thousand clones, around half of them seen only once. Sequences were obtained from PBMCs. These receptors came from a human donor with T large granular lymphocyte leukemia. Some clones in this sample may be carry-over from other donors' samples. The CDR3 runs from the conserved cysteine through the conserved F or W. A D gene is named only where the DNA matches it firmly. A clone size is listed for some rows: how often the clone was seen (once, few, many), or a class if it is expanded.

cdr3_aa: CASSLAQDSDTDTQYF
cdr3_nt: TGTGCCAGCAGCTTAGCGCAGGACTCCGACACAGATACGCAGTATTTT
clone_size: -
v_call: TRBV7-9
j_call: TRBJ2-3
cdr3_length: 16
d_call: -

cdr3_aa: CASSLQGSYEQYF
cdr3_nt: TGCGCCAGCAGTCTTCAGGGCTCCTACGAGCAGTACTTC
clone_size: few
v_call: TRBV23-1
j_call: TRBJ2-7
cdr3_length: 13
d_call: -

cdr3_aa: CASSSGGTSGANVLTF
cdr3_nt: TGCGCCAGCAGCTCAGGGGGAACCTCTGGGGCCAACGTCCTGACTTTC
clone_size: once
v_call: TRBV5-1
j_call: TRBJ2-6
cdr3_length: 16
d_call: TRBD1

cdr3_aa: CASSNSTGPYEQYF
cdr3_nt: TGTGCCAGCTCAAACTCGACAGGCCCCTACGAGCAGTACTTC
clone_size: -
v_call: TRBV18
j_call: TRBJ2-7
cdr3_length: 14
d_call: -

cdr3_aa: CAWSARLAGASDIQYF
cdr3_nt: TGTGCCTGGAGTGCCCGACTAGCGGGAGCGTCAGACATTCAGTACTTC
clone_size: -
v_call: TRBV30
j_call: TRBJ2-4
cdr3_length: 16
d_call: TRBD2

cdr3_aa: CSVQEQGARYEQYF
cdr3_nt: TGCAGCGTTCAAGAACAGGGGGCGCGGTACGAGCAGTACTTC
clone_size: -
v_call: TRBV29-1
j_call: TRBJ2-7
cdr3_length: 14
d_call: TRBD1

cdr3_aa: CASSSTIAYEQYF
cdr3_nt: TGCGCCAGCAGCTCGACAATTGCCTACGAGCAGTACTTC
clone_size: -
v_call: TRBV5-1
j_call: TRBJ2-7
cdr3_length: 13
d_call: -

cdr3_aa: CASSWSLSYEQYF
cdr3_nt: TGTGCCAGCAGTTGGTCACTCTCCTACGAGCAGTACTTC
clone_size: once
v_call: TRBV27
j_call: TRBJ2-7
cdr3_length: 13
d_call: -

cdr3_aa: CASSFVGDYGYTF
cdr3_nt: TGTGCCAGCAGCTTTGTCGGTGACTATGGCTACACCTTC
clone_size: -
v_call: TRBV7-2
j_call: TRBJ1-2
cdr3_length: 13
d_call: -

cdr3_aa: CAWSVTGKGAFF
cdr3_nt: TGTGCCTGGAGTGTAACGGGAAAAGGAGCTTTCTTT
clone_size: -
v_call: TRBV30
j_call: TRBJ1-1
cdr3_length: 12
d_call: -

cdr3_aa: CASSIQGGEKLFF
cdr3_nt: TGTGCCAGTAGTATACAGGGGGGCGAAAAACTGTTTTTT
clone_size: few
v_call: TRBV19
j_call: TRBJ1-4
cdr3_length: 13
d_call: TRBD1

cdr3_aa: CASSLTGFSYEQYF
cdr3_nt: TGTGCCAGCAGCCTAACAGGGTTCTCCTACGAGCAGTACTTC
clone_size: -
v_call: TRBV7-9
j_call: TRBJ2-7
cdr3_length: 14
d_call: -

cdr3_aa: CASSLEEALDEQYF
cdr3_nt: TGTGCCAGCAGCTTGGAGGAGGCCCTTGACGAGCAGTACTTC
clone_size: -
v_call: TRBV5-6
j_call: TRBJ2-7
cdr3_length: 14
d_call: -

cdr3_aa: CASSSAGASYEQYF
cdr3_nt: TGCGCCAGCAGCTCGGCAGGGGCCTCCTACGAGCAGTACTTC
clone_size: few
v_call: TRBV5-1
j_call: TRBJ2-7
cdr3_length: 14
d_call: -

cdr3_aa: CASSSGQGRLSGYTF
cdr3_nt: TGTGCCAGCAGCTCCGGACAGGGGCGGTTGAGTGGCTACACCTTC
clone_size: few
v_call: TRBV7-9
j_call: TRBJ1-2
cdr3_length: 15
d_call: TRBD1

cdr3_aa: CASSLDPPPGNTEAFF
cdr3_nt: TGCGCCAGCAGCCTGGACCCGCCCCCGGGGAACACTGAAGCTTTCTTT
clone_size: few
v_call: TRBV5-1
j_call: TRBJ1-1
cdr3_length: 16
d_call: -

cdr3_aa: CASSPALAGKIEQYF
cdr3_nt: TGTGCCAGCAGCCCCGCCCTAGCGGGCAAAATCGAGCAGTACTTC
clone_size: -
v_call: TRBV7-9
j_call: TRBJ2-7
cdr3_length: 15
d_call: TRBD2

cdr3_aa: CATSSRTWGTQYF
cdr3_nt: TGTGCCACCAGCAGCCGAACTTGGGGGACCCAGTACTTC
clone_size: large
v_call: TRBV15
j_call: TRBJ2-5
cdr3_length: 13
d_call: -

cdr3_aa: CASSLVGETQYF
cdr3_nt: TGTGCCAGCAGCTTGGTTGGAGAGACCCAGTACTTC
clone_size: few
v_call: TRBV5-4
j_call: TRBJ2-5
cdr3_length: 12
d_call: -

cdr3_aa: CSSLGTAGDEQFF
cdr3_nt: TGCAGCTCCTTAGGGACCGCCGGGGATGAGCAGTTCTTC
clone_size: -
v_call: TRBV29-1
j_call: TRBJ2-1
cdr3_length: 13
d_call: -

cdr3_aa: CASSFPRLIGSPGYTF
cdr3_nt: TGTGCCAGCAGCTTCCCACGGCTGATAGGGTCTCCTGGCTACACCTTC
clone_size: -
v_call: TRBV5-4
j_call: TRBJ1-2
cdr3_length: 16
d_call: -

cdr3_aa: CASGGRGPYEQYF
cdr3_nt: TGTGCCAGCGGGGGTCGGGGCCCCTACGAGCAGTACTTC
clone_size: few
v_call: TRBV7-9
j_call: TRBJ2-7
cdr3_length: 13
d_call: -

cdr3_aa: CASSFRGYGNTIYF
cdr3_nt: TGTGCCAGCAGTTTTCGGGGGTACGGAAACACCATATATTTT
clone_size: few
v_call: TRBV28
j_call: TRBJ1-3
cdr3_length: 14
d_call: -

cdr3_aa: CAWRPAQSYEQYF
cdr3_nt: TGTGCCTGGAGGCCAGCGCAGTCCTACGAGCAGTACTTC
clone_size: -
v_call: TRBV30
j_call: TRBJ2-7
cdr3_length: 13
d_call: -

cdr3_aa: CASSPTRGGETQYF
cdr3_nt: TGTGCCAGCAGCCCGACCAGGGGCGGAGAGACCCAGTACTTC
clone_size: once
v_call: TRBV7-2
j_call: TRBJ2-5
cdr3_length: 14
d_call: -

cdr3_aa: CASSQNGLATSYEQYF
cdr3_nt: TGCGCCAGCAGCCAAAACGGACTAGCGACGTCCTACGAGCAGTACTTC
clone_size: -
v_call: TRBV5-1
j_call: TRBJ2-7
cdr3_length: 16
d_call: TRBD2

cdr3_aa: CATSRERLGSPLHF
cdr3_nt: TGTGCCACCAGCAGAGAGCGGTTAGGTTCACCCCTCCACTTT
clone_size: -
v_call: TRBV15
j_call: TRBJ1-6
cdr3_length: 14
d_call: -

cdr3_aa: CASSQDWAGPRSTEAFF
cdr3_nt: TGCGCCAGCAGCCAAGATTGGGCCGGACCGCGGAGCACTGAAGCTTTCTTT
clone_size: -
v_call: TRBV4-3
j_call: TRBJ1-1
cdr3_length: 17
d_call: -

cdr3_aa: CASSLFGQGVWEQYF
cdr3_nt: TGTGCCAGCAGCTTGTTTGGACAGGGGGTCTGGGAGCAGTACTTC
clone_size: -
v_call: TRBV5-6
j_call: TRBJ2-7
cdr3_length: 15
d_call: TRBD1

cdr3_aa: CASSSPSYGYTF
cdr3_nt: TGTGCCAGCAGCTCCCCTTCCTATGGCTACACCTTC
clone_size: few
v_call: TRBV7-9
j_call: TRBJ1-2
cdr3_length: 12
d_call: -

cdr3_aa: CASNEGIGQPQHF
cdr3_nt: TGTGCCAGTAACGAAGGGATTGGTCAGCCCCAGCATTTT
clone_size: -
v_call: TRBV19
j_call: TRBJ1-5
cdr3_length: 13
d_call: -

cdr3_aa: CASSFGAGQETQYF
cdr3_nt: TGTGCCAGCAGCTTCGGGGCGGGCCAAGAGACCCAGTACTTC
clone_size: -
v_call: TRBV7-6
j_call: TRBJ2-5
cdr3_length: 14
d_call: -

cdr3_aa: CASSSSGDTQYF
cdr3_nt: TGTGCCAGCAGCTCGAGTGGAGATACGCAGTATTTT
clone_size: -
v_call: TRBV5-4
j_call: TRBJ2-3
cdr3_length: 12
d_call: -

cdr3_aa: CASSSTGGAEQYF
cdr3_nt: TGCGCCAGCAGCTCCACGGGGGGAGCCGAGCAGTACTTC
clone_size: few
v_call: TRBV5-1
j_call: TRBJ2-7
cdr3_length: 13
d_call: TRBD2

cdr3_aa: CASSLSRMNTEAFF
cdr3_nt: TGTGCCAGCAGCTTGAGTCGGATGAACACTGAAGCTTTCTTT
clone_size: -
v_call: TRBV5-4
j_call: TRBJ1-1
cdr3_length: 14
d_call: -

cdr3_aa: CASSLAGSGSYEQYF
cdr3_nt: TGTGCCAGCAGCTTGGCCGGTAGCGGGAGCTACGAGCAGTACTTC
clone_size: -
v_call: TRBV5-4
j_call: TRBJ2-7
cdr3_length: 15
d_call: TRBD2

cdr3_aa: CASSGTTGRTEAFF
cdr3_nt: TGCGCCAGCAGCGGCACGACAGGGAGGACTGAAGCTTTCTTT
clone_size: few
v_call: TRBV5-1
j_call: TRBJ1-1
cdr3_length: 14
d_call: TRBD1

cdr3_aa: CAWSVLGYEQYF
cdr3_nt: TGTGCCTGGAGTGTACTAGGGTACGAGCAGTACTTC
clone_size: -
v_call: TRBV30
j_call: TRBJ2-7
cdr3_length: 12
d_call: -

cdr3_aa: CSVAPKGRDGYTF
cdr3_nt: TGCAGCGTAGCCCCCAAGGGAAGGGATGGCTACACCTTC
clone_size: -
v_call: TRBV29-1
j_call: TRBJ1-2
cdr3_length: 13
d_call: -

cdr3_aa: CASSPTASGANVLTF
cdr3_nt: TGCGCCAGCAGCCCTACAGCCTCTGGGGCCAACGTCCTGACTTTC
clone_size: -
v_call: TRBV4-1
j_call: TRBJ2-6
cdr3_length: 15
d_call: -

cdr3_aa: CASSFIPSGNTIYF
cdr3_nt: TGTGCCAGCAGCTTCATTCCCTCTGGAAACACCATATATTTT
clone_size: -
v_call: TRBV7-9
j_call: TRBJ1-3
cdr3_length: 14
d_call: -

cdr3_aa: CASSLSAGLRALHF
cdr3_nt: TGTGCCAGCAGTTTGTCGGCCGGGTTGAGGGCCCTCCACTTT
clone_size: -
v_call: TRBV28
j_call: TRBJ1-6
cdr3_length: 14
d_call: -

cdr3_aa: CASSLRGLNTEAFF
cdr3_nt: TGTGCCAGCAGTTTACGGGGACTGAACACTGAAGCTTTCTTT
clone_size: -
v_call: TRBV28
j_call: TRBJ1-1
cdr3_length: 14
d_call: -

cdr3_aa: CSVNLAGGPYEQYF
cdr3_nt: TGCAGCGTTAATCTAGCGGGAGGACCGTACGAGCAGTACTTC
clone_size: once
v_call: TRBV29-1
j_call: TRBJ2-7
cdr3_length: 14
d_call: TRBD2

cdr3_aa: CAWSAGVGYTF
cdr3_nt: TGTGCCTGGAGTGCGGGAGTGGGCTACACCTTC
clone_size: -
v_call: TRBV30
j_call: TRBJ1-2
cdr3_length: 11
d_call: -

cdr3_aa: CASSHGSLAGSEETQYF
cdr3_nt: TGCGCCAGCAGCCACGGCTCACTAGCGGGATCTGAGGAGACCCAGTACTTC
clone_size: -
v_call: TRBV5-1
j_call: TRBJ2-5
cdr3_length: 17
d_call: TRBD2

cdr3_aa: CSASAYYGYTF
cdr3_nt: TGCAGTGCTAGTGCATATTATGGCTACACCTTC
clone_size: -
v_call: TRBV20-1
j_call: TRBJ1-2
cdr3_length: 11
d_call: -

cdr3_aa: CASSPYVSTDTQYF
cdr3_nt: TGTGCCAGCTCACCGTACGTGAGCACAGATACGCAGTATTTT
clone_size: -
v_call: TRBV18
j_call: TRBJ2-3
cdr3_length: 14
d_call: -

cdr3_aa: CSVGQPQDGRAETQYF
cdr3_nt: TGCAGCGTTGGCCAACCCCAGGACGGGAGGGCGGAGACCCAGTACTTC
clone_size: -
v_call: TRBV29-1
j_call: TRBJ2-5
cdr3_length: 16
d_call: TRBD2

cdr3_aa: CASSPPAGTGGEIF
cdr3_nt: TGTGCCAGCTCACCCCCGGCAGGGACAGGGGGCGAGATCTTT
clone_size: -
v_call: TRBV18
j_call: TRBJ1-1
cdr3_length: 14
d_call: TRBD1

cdr3_aa: CASSPPIRLAVYNEQFF
cdr3_nt: TGTGCCAGCAGCCCGCCAATTCGACTAGCGGTTTACAATGAGCAGTTCTTC
clone_size: -
v_call: TRBV7-9
j_call: TRBJ2-1
cdr3_length: 17
d_call: TRBD2

cdr3_aa: CASSLRGLKETQYF
cdr3_nt: TGTGCCAGCAGTTTACGGGGGCTTAAGGAGACCCAGTACTTC
clone_size: -
v_call: TRBV28
j_call: TRBJ2-5
cdr3_length: 14
d_call: -

cdr3_aa: CASSLSAGSDTQYF
cdr3_nt: TGTGCCAGCAGTTTATCGGCAGGGTCAGATACGCAGTATTTT
clone_size: -
v_call: TRBV27
j_call: TRBJ2-3
cdr3_length: 14
d_call: -

cdr3_aa: CASSPLAGGAGANVLTF
cdr3_nt: TGTGCCAGCAGCCCCCTCGCAGGGGGGGCTGGGGCCAACGTCCTGACTTTC
clone_size: once
v_call: TRBV7-9
j_call: TRBJ2-6
cdr3_length: 17
d_call: -

cdr3_aa: CSAGGQGDGYTF
cdr3_nt: TGCAGCGCCGGAGGACAGGGAGATGGCTACACCTTC
clone_size: -
v_call: TRBV29-1
j_call: TRBJ1-2
cdr3_length: 12
d_call: TRBD1